This T cell receptor (beta chain) was sequenced for a study of tumor-infiltrating lymphocytes in oesophageal squamous cell carcinoma. The CDR3 runs 17 residues. Germline V gives CDR1 SGHVS, CDR2 FNYEAQ. The V segment lost 0 bases and the J segment 4 bases; nucleotides outside the gene matches: 4. From the PCR reads, TCRdb called clonotypes with MiXCR, one entry per CDR3 protein. The data show over 15,000 distinct CDR3 sequences, roughly two fifths seen once. The sequencing input was esophageal tumor tissue. V gene TRBV7-6 combines with J gene TRBJ2-3; 13 nucleotides match TRBD2. The receptor comes from a male donor with esophageal squamous cell carcinoma. The CDR3 here is CASSLAPGLAGPDTQYF. In DNA, the CDR3 is TGTGCCAGCAGCTTAGCCCCGGGACTAGCGGGACCAGATACGCAGTATTTT.